The 19 T cell receptor beta chains in this list originate from one sample, sequenced in a study of T-cell reconstitution after alpha-beta-depleted transplantation in children. It was with unique molecular identifiers that the TCRbeta library was prepared. TCRdb recomputed calls from the PCR reads with MiXCR, one row per CDR3 protein. The sample has a few hundred thousand distinct CDR3 sequences; approximately 16% are singletons. This specimen was PBMCs from the stem cell graft donor, taken from the stem cell graft. These receptors were obtained from a human donor who donated a stem cell graft to a child with acute lymphoblastic leukemia.

This clonotype was picked up a small number of times. V and J are TRBV12-3 or TRBV12-4 and TRBJ2-7, with D possibly matching TRBD2 (5 bases). V was cut by 9 bases and J by 0 bases, with 18 bases left in between. The CDR3 is 15 amino acids. Written as DNA, the CDR3 is TGTGCCAGAGGACTCGAGCGGTCATGCTCCTACGAGCAGTACTTC. It codes for CARGLERSCSYEQYF.

V gene TRBV29-1 combines with J gene TRBJ2-1, with TRBD1 as a possible D gene (7 bases). Germline CDR1 reads SQVTM; CDR2 reads ANQGSEA. The CDR3 runs 14 residues. V was cut by 5 bases and J by 8 bases, with 19 bases left in between. The CDR3 sequence: CSVLQGVRRDEQFF. The CDR3 nucleotides read TGCAGCGTTCTCCAGGGGGTGAGGAGGGATGAGCAGTTCTTC.

This clonotype came up a few times. The chain recombines TRBV12-3 or TRBV12-4 with TRBJ2-2; 12 nucleotides align to TRBD2. V shed 1 base, J shed 6 bases, and the junction held 3 bases outside the gene matches. The CDR3 loop spans 16 amino acids. DNA for the CDR3: TGTGCCAGCAGTTTAGGACTAGCGGGAGTAGCCGGGGAGCTGTTTTTT. This translates into CASSLGLAGVAGELFF.

This clonotype has more than one count but fewer than ten. The chain is built from TRBV6-5 and TRBJ2-1; D possibly corresponds to TRBD1 (6 bases). Trimming cost V 4 bases and J 3 bases, with 13 bases left between them. The CDR3 is 15 residues long. Germline V gene sequence: CDR1 MNHEY, CDR2 SVGAGI. The CDR3: CASSFQGILYNEQFF. In nucleotides, the CDR3 is TGTGCCAGCAGTTTCCAGGGGATACTCTACAATGAGCAGTTCTTC.

The V call is TRBV29-1, the J call TRBJ1-4; D is perhaps TRBD1 (6 bases). The CDR3 is 12 amino acids. Germline-derived CDR1 and CDR2 are SQVTM and ANQGSEA. Trimming removed 7 bases at V and 7 bases at J, with 13 bases between. The DNA for the CDR3 is TGCAGCGCGAACAGGGAAGGTGAAAAACTGTTTTTT. The encoded protein is CSANREGEKLFF.

The gene calls are TRBV27 and TRBJ1-2; 7 bases match TRBD1. This CDR3 contains 16 residues. The junction had 11 bases not matched to a gene; V was cut back by 6 bases and J by 1 base. Germline values: CDR1 MNHEY, CDR2 SMNVEV (reference sequence). The CDR3 loop reads CASRTQTDRVNYGYTF. As DNA, the CDR3 is TGTGCCAGCAGAACTCAAACCGACAGGGTTAACTATGGCTACACCTTC.

V and J are TRBV7-9 and TRBJ2-1; D perhaps matches TRBD2 (6 bases). Between the trimmed V and J ends, which lost 3 bases and 5 bases, there was a span of 11 bases. Germline values: CDR1 SEHNR, CDR2 FQNEAQ (reference sequence). CDR3 size: 14 residues. Written as DNA, the CDR3 is TGTGCCAGCAGCTTCACGGGGGTAAACAATGAGCAGTTCTTC. Its translation: CASSFTGVNNEQFF.

This clonotype was seen more than once but under ten times. The CDR3 is CASSFGEAMPINEQFF. In nucleotides, the CDR3 is TGTGCCAGCAGCTTCGGGGAGGCGATGCCAATCAATGAGCAGTTCTTC. The chain has TRBV7-8 and TRBJ2-1; TRBD2 might be the D (6 bases). Germline-derived CDR1 and CDR2 are SGHVS and FQNEAQ. This CDR3 is 16 amino acids long. The ends were cut back, 3 bases at V and 6 bases at J, with 18 bases in the middle.

This chain uses TRBV5-1 with TRBJ2-3; D unresolved. This CDR3 is built from 14 residues. The germline CDR1 and CDR2 sequences are SGHRS and YFSETQ. Trimming shortened V by 0 bases and J by 4 bases, and 9 bases separated the two germline ends. The CDR3 region is CASSLGQIPDTQYF. The CDR3 coding sequence is TGCGCCAGCAGCTTGGGTCAGATCCCAGATACGCAGTATTTT.

This clonotype was seen a handful of times. The chain uses TRBV7-8 and TRBJ1-1; 7 nucleotides align to TRBD1. After removal of 2 bases from V and 7 bases from J, the junction contained 4 bases not matched to a gene. This CDR3 contains 13 residues. Germline CDR1 reads SGHVS; CDR2 reads FQNEAQ. CDR3 sequence (DNA): TGTGCCAGCAGCTTATATGGGGACAGTGAAGCTTTCTTT. Residues: CASSLYGDSEAFF.

The rearrangement uses TRBV10-3 and TRBJ2-7; TRBD2 agrees at 11 bases. V gave up 0 bases and J gave up 6 bases; unmatched junction bases: 4. Germline CDR1 and CDR2: ENHRY and SYGVKD. CDR3 size: 15 residues. As DNA, the CDR3 is TGTGCCATCAGTGAGTCTGCTAGCGGGAGGCTCGAGCAGTACTTC. Translating gives CAISESASGRLEQYF.

The J gene is TRBJ2-7, the V gene TRBV9; a weak D match, TRBD2 (7 bases). This CDR3 region has 18 residues. Germline-derived CDR1 and CDR2 are SGDLS and YYNGEE. V was pared by 2 bases and J by 1 base, with 22 bases between. This CDR3 reads CASSVAGAGALDSYEQYF. The CDR3 DNA is TGTGCCAGCAGCGTGGCGGGCGCGGGGGCACTAGATTCCTACGAGCAGTACTTC. Full variable domain (remainder filled in from reference TRBV9 and TRBJ2-7): DSGVTQTPKHLITATGQRVTLRCSPRSGDLSVYWYQQSLDQGLQFLIQYYNGEERAKGNILERFSAQQFPDLHSELNLSSLELGDSALYFCASSVAGAGALDSYEQYFGPGTRLTVT.

This chain links TRBV12-3 or TRBV12-4 with TRBJ2-1; TRBD2 matches at 9 bases. V shed 3 bases and J 8 bases; nucleotides not matched to a gene: 11. This CDR3 is built from 16 residues. CDR3 nucleotides: TGTGCCAGCAGTTTTTCGGGCGGGAGGGCCGGGGATGAGCAGTTCTTC. It yields the protein CASSFSGGRAGDEQFF.

The chain uses TRBV6-6 and TRBJ2-7, with D tentatively TRBD2 (5 bases). CDR3 size: 11 residues. Germline CDR1 and CDR2: MNHNY and SVGAGI (reference sequence). The V gene lost 7 bases and the J gene lost 4 bases, with 8 bases spanning the gap. CDR3 loop: CASTTGYEQYF. The CDR3 DNA sequence: TGTGCCAGCACTACGGGGTACGAGCAGTACTTC.

This chain uses TRBV7-9 with TRBJ2-3, with 8 bases lining up with TRBD2. The CDR3 has 15 amino acids. CDR1 and CDR2 (germline): SEHNR, FQNEAQ (reference sequence). Trimming cost V 9 bases and J 6 bases; bases outside gene matches: 14. DNA of the CDR3: TGTGCCAGTCCCCCGCCGGGACTAGTCTCCGATACGCAGTATTTT. Its protein is CASPPPGLVSDTQYF.

This clonotype was counted at least ten times. V usage is TRBV20-1 and J usage is TRBJ2-3, with 10 nucleotides matching TRBD2. The CDR3 runs 14 residues. Germline CDR1 DFQATT, CDR2 SNEGSKA (reference sequence). Unmatched junction bases numbered 10, after V lost 5 bases and J lost 8 bases. DNA of the CDR3: TGCAGTGCTCACCGGGGACTAGCGAGGGCTACGCAGTATTTT. Protein: CSAHRGLARATQYF.

The chain joins TRBV4-1 to TRBJ2-1; TRBD2 aligns across 7 bases. The V segment lost 0 bases and the J segment 6 bases; nucleotides outside the gene matches: 11. The CDR3 loop spans 17 amino acids. From germline, CDR1 is MGHRA and CDR2 YSYEKL. This CDR3 reads CASSQEFRAGVSNEQFF. The DNA for the CDR3 is TGCGCCAGCAGCCAAGAGTTTAGGGCGGGAGTGAGCAATGAGCAGTTCTTC.

The chain employs TRBV4-2 and TRBJ1-6; weak D call: TRBD1 (5 bases). Germline CDR1 reads LGHNA; CDR2 reads YNFKEQ. The CDR3 spans 17 residues. V was clipped by 4 bases and J by 10 bases, with 23 bases between them. This CDR3 is CASSPGTNFFRGSPLHF. In DNA, the CDR3 is TGTGCCAGCAGCCCTGGGACGAATTTTTTTCGGGGCTCACCCCTCCACTTT.

The gene calls are TRBV18 and TRBJ1-2; possible D gene TRBD1, 5 bases. The CDR3 is 14 amino acids. With 0 bases removed from V and 2 bases from J, the gap between germline ends came to 7 bases. From germline, CDR1 is KGHSH and CDR2 LQKENI. Written as DNA, the CDR3 is TGTGCCAGCTCACCACCGTCAGGGAACTATGGCTACACCTTC. Its protein is CASSPPSGNYGYTF.